This TCR beta chain appears in the sequencing data of a study of T cell repertoires in cytomegalovirus infection. Turning to the study itself: Both a matching HLA type and CMV infection were indicated by public TCR beta signatures.

V was trimmed by 4 bases and J by 8 bases, leaving 20 bases between them. This CDR3 spans 15 amino acids. Germline-derived CDR1 and CDR2 are KGHSH and LQKENI. Regarding this clonotype: What it binds is unknown.

Study-level points and caveats: Individuals carrying CMV plus the relevant HLA were identified by cumulative frequency of public TCR beta families.

TCRdb ran MiXCR on the reads and lists one entry per CDR3 protein. The sample consists of 55,000 to 70,000 distinct CDR3 sequences, 25% to 40% of them appearing once. The sequence was obtained from a human donor in good health (CMV status not recorded). Some clones in this sample may be carry-over from other donors' samples. The J gene is TRBJ1-2, the V gene TRBV18; D remains unclear. The sequenced material came from PBMCs, sequenced either directly or after in vitro stimulation (not recorded which). CDR3: CASSLGPPRSYGYTF. CDR3 coding DNA: TGTGCCAGCTCACTCGGACCCCCCCGTAGCTACGGCTACACCTTC.